Here is one T cell receptor beta chain with its context. The data originate from a study of shared clonotypes between healthy human individuals. The CDR3 is 19 residues long. Germline lookup yields CDR1 LGHNA and CDR2 YSLEER. V dropped 0 bases and J dropped 1 base, with 16 bases sitting between them. Terminally differentiated effector memory CD45RA+ cells were left out of the naive CD8 fraction, which was CD45RO-negative and positively selected for CCR7. The assay was immunoSEQ multiplex PCR, and TCRdb's table has in-frame clones only and misses some. In the table there are about 580,000 clones, 95% to 98% of which are singletons.

The TCR was taken from a man aged 25-45 years in good health. The genes are TRBV4-3 and TRBJ2-6, with D perhaps TRBD1 or TRBD2 (5 bases each). The material sequenced was naive CD8+ T cells sorted from blood. CDR3: CASSQEWLGVRSGANVLTF. DNA for the CDR3: TGCGCCAGCAGCCAAGAGTGGTTGGGGGTTAGGTCTGGGGCCAACGTCCTGACTTTC.